Shown below are 8 T cell receptor beta chains from a single sample sequenced in a study of cytomegalovirus exposure and HLA in healthy donors. With 60 Vbeta and 13 Jbeta primers, the PCR was carried out. TCRdb's copy holds only in-frame clones and misses some; the assay was immunoSEQ multiplex PCR. The repertoire has about 94,000 clones, about 76% of them found once; the top ten carry about 7%. The sequencing sample was made of PBMCs. Receptors were obtained from a man aged 40-55 years in good health and CMV-seropositive.

The chain is built from TRBV19 and TRBJ1-5, with a possible D match to TRBD1 (6 bases). This CDR3 spans 11 amino acids. The germline CDR1 and CDR2 sequences are LNHDA and SQIVND (reference sequence). Trimming stripped 11 bases from V and 4 bases from J, with 9 bases between. The CDR3: CAGGLNQPQHF. CDR3 nucleotides: TGTGCCGGGGGCCTTAATCAGCCCCAGCATTTT.

This clone turned up a few times. This chain uses TRBV19 with TRBJ2-7, with D maybe TRBD2 (6 bases). The CDR3 extends over 12 amino acids. Trimming removed 3 bases from V and 4 bases from J, with 7 bases in between. Per germline, CDR1 LNHDA and CDR2 SQIVND (reference sequence). The CDR3, as DNA: TGTGCCAGTAGTATGGAGGGTTACGAGCAGTACTTC. Its translation is CASSMEGYEQYF. Full variable domain (missing parts from reference TRBV19 and TRBJ2-7): DGGITQSPKYLFRKEGQNVTLSCEQNLNHDAMYWYRQDPGQGLRLIYYSQIVNDFQKGDIAEGYSVSREKKESFPLTVTSAQKNPTAFYLCASSMEGYEQYFGPGTRLTVT.

The chain uses TRBV18 and TRBJ2-3; perhaps TRBD2 as D (5 bases). The V gene lost 4 bases and the J gene lost 4 bases, with 15 bases spanning the gap. Germline CDR1 and CDR2: KGHSH and LQKENI. The CDR3 loop spans 15 amino acids. Here the CDR3 DNA reads TGTGCCAGCTCACTTCGGACTGCCTCAGCAGATACGCAGTATTTT. Encoded protein: CASSLRTASADTQYF.

The gene calls are TRBV6-6 and TRBJ2-6; TRBD1 might be the D (6 bases). The CDR3 extends over 15 amino acids. V was shortened by 0 bases and J by 4 bases, with 7 bases between the two germline ends. CDR1 and CDR2 (germline): MNHNY, SVGAGI (reference sequence). As DNA, the CDR3 is TGTGCCAGCAGTTACTCGACAGGCGGGGCCAACGTCCTGACTTTC. Translation gives CASSYSTGGANVLTF.

The chain joins TRBV5-1 to TRBJ1-2; 7 positions match TRBD1. V lost 7 bases, J lost 4 bases, and 13 bases stayed unmatched. CDR3 length: 15 residues. Per the germline V gene, CDR1 is SGHRS and CDR2 is YFSETQ. The CDR3 reads CASATGGGGGYGYTF. The CDR3, as DNA: TGCGCCAGCGCCACCGGTGGAGGGGGCGGCTATGGCTACACCTTC.

The rearrangement uses TRBV25-1 and TRBJ2-3; tentatively, D is TRBD1 (6 bases). The CDR3 is 17 residues long. The V end was cut by 3 bases, the J end by 2 bases, with 18 bases between. Germline V lookup: CDR1 MGHDK, CDR2 SYGVNS. The CDR3 DNA reads as TGTGCCAGCAGTGAGGGGGCACCGGACTTACTCACAGATACGCAGTATTTT. This sequence encodes CASSEGAPDLLTDTQYF. Full variable domain (missing parts from reference TRBV25-1 and TRBJ2-3): EADIYQTPRYLVIGTGKKITLECSQTMGHDKMYWYQQDPGMELHLIHYSYGVNSTEKGDLSSESTVSRIRTEHFPLTLESARPSHTSQYLCASSEGAPDLLTDTQYFGPGTRLTVL.

The gene calls are TRBV25-1 and TRBJ1-6; 7 nucleotides line up with TRBD1. V shed 4 bases and J 10 bases; nucleotides not matched to a gene: 4. The V gene's germline CDR1 is MGHDK and CDR2 SYGVNS. This CDR3 spans 13 amino acids. Here the CDR3 DNA reads TGTGCCAGCAGTGGAGGGGGCAGCTCACCCCTCCACTTT. As protein: CASSGGGSSPLHF.

The chain recombines TRBV5-1 with TRBJ2-7, with a weak D call TRBD1 (5 bases). The CDR3 covers 14 residues. V lost 0 bases, J lost 2 bases, and 9 bases lay in between. Germline CDR1 reads SGHRS; CDR2 reads YFSETQ. The CDR3 nucleotides are TGCGCCAGCAGCTTGGTACAGGCTCCCTACGAGCAGTACTTC. Its translation: CASSLVQAPYEQYF.